The present entry profiles one T cell receptor beta chain with its context. This clone's antigen is unknown. Base qualities were left out, and no much larger clone turns up one base away. This entry comes from a study of CD8+ T cells in alopecia areata (dated by TCRdb to 2016 to 2018). At the level of the whole study: The treated patients, all with moderate-to-severe alopecia areata, were enrolled in an open-label pilot trial of oral tofacitinib given at 5 to 10 mg twice daily. In humans, TCRbeta sequencing was performed on scalp tissue and on sorted CD4+ and CD8+ peripheral blood T cells from healthy controls and from patients with patchy or totalis/universalis alopecia areata. TCRbeta CDR3 regions were amplified by immunoSEQ multiplex PCR using 35 Vbeta forward and 13 Jbeta reverse primers. RNA was obtained with the PAXgene miRNA kit for fixed scalp, the miRNeasy kit for PBMCs, and the RNeasy kit for mouse skin. To study T cell clonal expansion in alopecia areata, the researchers applied high-throughput TCRbeta sequencing to both the C3H/HeJ mouse model and human patients. Clonality in the scalp was compared among normal scalp (n=4), patchy alopecia areata scalp (n=8), and alopecia totalis/universalis scalp (n=8). The SALT score, which quantifies the percentage of affected scalp surface area, was used to measure disease severity in treated patients. Biopsies were taken from tofacitinib-treated patients at baseline and at 4 and 24 weeks of treatment, and a later scalp biopsy was taken in several of the tofacitinib-treated patients. Patients received tofacitinib for 6 to 18 months and were then followed off drug for 6 months to check for delayed response and recurrence. Overall study results and their limits: During tofacitinib treatment, many expanded lesional clones stuck around in both scalp and blood, and this persistence may partly explain why relapse happens after treatment is stopped. Lesional scalp, especially in alopecia totalis/universalis, showed higher clonality and more expanded CD8+ clones than normal scalp, suggesting antigenic drive. Compared with mice, TCR sequences shared between patients were less clear, possibly partly because of HLA diversity across the patient population. Scalp TCR repertoire analysis is complicated because resident alphabeta T cells in normal human skin are also sequenced, whereas mouse skin is dominated by gammadelta T cells. Tofacitinib significantly decreased scalp clonality and the number of expanded CD8+ clones among the top 100 scalp clones. The treated cohort was small, with a single nonresponder, so links between baseline CD8+ expansion and response need larger studies.

According to the study, the label for this sample's time point signals: 4 weeks on oral tofacitinib. Read against the paper, the sample's treatment or condition label means: oral pan-JAK inhibitor, 5-10 mg twice daily. Peripheral blood and lesional scalp punch biopsies were obtained from patients with alopecia areata. PBMCs were separated by density centrifugation and stained for CD3, CD4 and CD8, after which CD4+ and CD8+ T cells were sorted on a FACSAria. Receptors were amplified or captured by the immunoSEQ multiplex PCR assay. RNA was extracted from all samples and reverse transcribed into cDNA as template for TCR sequencing. First-strand cDNA was synthesized using SuperScript III with a 2:1 mix of oligo-dT and random hexamers. A synthetic immune receptor repertoire was used to gauge amplification bias, and whatever bias remained was removed computationally. The authors processed their data as follows. After raw reads were preprocessed to remove errors, the CDR3 was defined following IMGT conventions as running from the conserved cysteine to phenylalanine. Clonality was computed as 1 minus the Shannon entropy, with the entropy normalized by log2 of the number of productive unique TCRs. Whether scalp clones were CD4 or CD8 was inferred by matching scalp TCRbeta sequences against CD4 and CD8 repertoires sorted from blood. TCRdb retrieved this table from immuneACCESS and kept in-frame rearrangements only. Not all clones are present; in checked studies, unresolved V genes account for under half, and no reason is known for the remainder. That table gives V, J and clone size, and the DNA gave D and trimming. This sample has about 200,000 clones in its table, and 60% to 70% of those were observed once. The top ten hold about 3.5% of the sample.

From the cysteine through the phenylalanine, the CDR3 covers 15 amino acids. The CDR3 DNA has 45 bases and is translated from base 1. The germline ends are 15 bases apart after V is trimmed by 5 bases and J by 4 bases. The germline V gene supplies CDR1 SGHTA and CDR2 FQGNSA. Sequencing was performed on CD4+ T cells sorted from blood, taken at week 4, from a patient treated with tofacitinib. This TCR came from a human donor with alopecia areata. The receptor chain draws on TRBV7-2 and TRBJ1-5; the D gene cannot be resolved reliably. The nucleotide sequence is TGTGCCAGCAGCGCTAGCCCCGGCGTAAATCAGCCCCAGCATTTT. Translated, it reads CASSASPGVNQPQHF.